This TCR beta chain came from a study of vaccination and CD4 T cells after COVID-19. Study-level background: Post-vaccine specimens were obtained a median approximately 70 days after dose two (range 14 to 241).

The Oncomine TCR Beta short-read assay sequenced DNA from cultured CD4+ T cells. TCRdb passed the PCR reads through MiXCR, listing each CDR3 protein once. The table has 20,000 to 25,000 distinct CDR3 sequences, nearly 55% seen once. The treatment denotes: roughly 11-day PBMC culture with coronavirus spike peptide pools or control peptides (ViraFEST assay). Before Alpha, Beta and Delta appeared in the US, convalescents tested positive (March–December 2020). At days 3 and 7, half the medium was exchanged for fresh IL-2 medium. The junction had 7 bases not matched to a gene; V was cut back by 1 base and J by 5 bases. Germline CDR1 is DFQATT and CDR2 is SNEGSKA (reference sequence). The CDR3 loop spans 14 amino acids. This clonotype was seen once. Its antigen is undetermined.

The chain is built from TRBV20-1 and TRBJ2-5, with 7 bases identical to TRBD2. This TCR derives from a human donor who had recovered from COVID-19. The sequenced material came from CD4+ T cells from blood, cultured in vitro. CDR3 DNA sequence: TGCAGTGCTAGAGGGGGGGGGATTTGGGAGACCCAGTACTTC. Translating it yields CSARGGGIWETQYF.